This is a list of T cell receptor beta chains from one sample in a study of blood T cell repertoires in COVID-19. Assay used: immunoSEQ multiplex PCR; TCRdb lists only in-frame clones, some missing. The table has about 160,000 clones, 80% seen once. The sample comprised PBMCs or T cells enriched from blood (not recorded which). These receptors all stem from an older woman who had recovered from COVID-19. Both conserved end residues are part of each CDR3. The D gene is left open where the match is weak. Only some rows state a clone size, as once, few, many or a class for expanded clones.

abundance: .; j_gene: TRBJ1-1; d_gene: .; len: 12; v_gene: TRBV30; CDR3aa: CAGHRGNTEAFF; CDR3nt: TGTGCCGGGCATAGGGGGAACACTGAAGCTTTCTTT
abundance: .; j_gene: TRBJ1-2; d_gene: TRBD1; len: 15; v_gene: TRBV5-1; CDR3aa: CASSWGTGAGYGYTF; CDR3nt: TGCGCCAGCAGCTGGGGGACAGGGGCGGGCTATGGCTACACCTTC
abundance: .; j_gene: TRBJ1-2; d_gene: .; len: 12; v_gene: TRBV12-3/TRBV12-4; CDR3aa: CASSRQVYGYTF; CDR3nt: TGTGCCAGCAGTCGACAGGTGTATGGCTACACCTTC
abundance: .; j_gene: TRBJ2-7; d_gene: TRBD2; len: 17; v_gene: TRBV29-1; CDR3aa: CSVEDYPRPGGTYEQYF; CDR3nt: TGCAGCGTTGAAGATTACCCCAGGCCGGGGGGAACCTACGAGCAGTACTTC
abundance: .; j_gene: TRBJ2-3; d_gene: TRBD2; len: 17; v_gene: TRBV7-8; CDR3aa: CASSARTSGDLTDTQYF; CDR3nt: TGTGCCAGCAGCGCCAGGACTAGCGGGGACCTCACAGATACGCAGTATTTT
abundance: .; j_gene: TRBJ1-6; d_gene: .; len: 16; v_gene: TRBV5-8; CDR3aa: CASSHEGRSYNSPLHF; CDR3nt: TGTGCCAGCAGCCACGAAGGGAGGTCCTATAATTCACCCCTCCACTTT
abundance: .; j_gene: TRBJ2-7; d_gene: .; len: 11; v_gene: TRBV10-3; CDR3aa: CATRGSYEQYF; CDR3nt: TGTGCCACTCGGGGTTCCTACGAGCAGTACTTC
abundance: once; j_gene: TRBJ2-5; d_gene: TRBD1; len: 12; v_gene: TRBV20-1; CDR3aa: CSANDRGETQYF; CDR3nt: TGCAGTGCTAATGACAGGGGAGAGACCCAGTACTTC
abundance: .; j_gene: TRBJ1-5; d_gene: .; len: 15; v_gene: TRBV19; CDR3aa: CASSRSGAVNQPQHF; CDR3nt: TGTGCCAGTAGTCGATCAGGGGCCGTCAATCAGCCCCAGCATTTT
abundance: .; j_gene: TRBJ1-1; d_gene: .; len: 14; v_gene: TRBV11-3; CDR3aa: CASSFSGGNTEAFF; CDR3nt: TGTGCCAGCAGCTTCTCGGGGGGGAACACTGAAGCTTTCTTT
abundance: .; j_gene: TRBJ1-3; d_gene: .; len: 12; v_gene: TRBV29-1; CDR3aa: CSVRTPGNTIYF; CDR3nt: TGCAGCGTTAGGACACCTGGAAACACCATATATTTT
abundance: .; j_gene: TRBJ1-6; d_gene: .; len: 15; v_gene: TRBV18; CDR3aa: CASSPGGGLNSPLHF; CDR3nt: TGTGCCAGCTCTCCCGGGGGGGGCCTAAATTCACCCCTCCACTTT
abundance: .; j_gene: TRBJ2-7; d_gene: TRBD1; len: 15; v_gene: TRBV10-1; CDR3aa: CASSEFTGGPYEQYF; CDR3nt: TGCGCCAGCAGTGAGTTTACAGGGGGCCCCTACGAGCAGTACTTC
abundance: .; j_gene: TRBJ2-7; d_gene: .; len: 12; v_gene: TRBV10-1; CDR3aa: CASSEPGYEQYF; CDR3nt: TGCGCCAGCAGTGAGCCAGGGTACGAGCAGTACTTC
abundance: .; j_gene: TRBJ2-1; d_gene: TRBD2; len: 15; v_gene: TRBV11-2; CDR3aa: CASSLSASGDYEQFF; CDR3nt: TGTGCCAGCAGCTTAAGCGCTAGCGGGGACTATGAGCAGTTCTTC
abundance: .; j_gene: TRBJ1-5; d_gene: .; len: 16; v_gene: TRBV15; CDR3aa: CATSRDWRGGNQPQHF; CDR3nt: TGTGCCACCAGCAGAGATTGGAGAGGTGGCAATCAGCCCCAGCATTTT
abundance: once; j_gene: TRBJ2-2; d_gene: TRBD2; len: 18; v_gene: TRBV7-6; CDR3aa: CASRKGITSGGATGELFF; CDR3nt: TGTGCCAGCCGAAAAGGGATTACTAGCGGGGGGGCCACCGGGGAGCTGTTTTTT
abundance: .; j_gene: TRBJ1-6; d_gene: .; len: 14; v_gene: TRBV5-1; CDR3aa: CARLTGQGNSPLHF; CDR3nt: TGCGCCAGGCTTACGGGGCAGGGGAATTCACCCCTCCACTTT
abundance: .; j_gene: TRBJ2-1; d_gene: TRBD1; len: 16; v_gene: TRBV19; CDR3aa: CASSHTTGSAVNEQFF; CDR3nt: TGTGCCAGTAGTCATACGACAGGGAGCGCAGTCAATGAGCAGTTCTTC
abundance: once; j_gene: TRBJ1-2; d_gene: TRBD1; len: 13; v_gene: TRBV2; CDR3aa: CAGNRGQDYGYTF; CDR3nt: TGTGCCGGAAACAGGGGTCAGGACTATGGCTACACCTTC
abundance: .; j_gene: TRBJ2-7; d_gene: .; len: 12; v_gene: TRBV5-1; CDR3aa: CASSARQDEQYF; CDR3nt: TGCGCCAGCAGCGCCCGACAGGACGAGCAGTACTTC
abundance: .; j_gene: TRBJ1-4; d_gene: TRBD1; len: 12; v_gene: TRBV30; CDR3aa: CAWSTGAEKLFF; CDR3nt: TGTGCCTGGAGCACAGGGGCTGAAAAACTGTTTTTT
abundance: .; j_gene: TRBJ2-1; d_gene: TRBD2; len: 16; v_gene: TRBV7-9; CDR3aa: CASSSPGLAGEHEQFF; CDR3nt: TGTGCCAGCAGCTCTCCGGGACTAGCGGGGGAACATGAGCAGTTCTTC
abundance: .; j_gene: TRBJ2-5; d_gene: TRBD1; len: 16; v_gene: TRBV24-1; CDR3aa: CATSDPGQGHQETQYF; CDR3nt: TGTGCCACCAGTGATCCGGGACAGGGGCACCAAGAGACCCAGTACTTC
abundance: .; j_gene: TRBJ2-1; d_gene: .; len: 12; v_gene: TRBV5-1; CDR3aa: CASRRQKDEQFF; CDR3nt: TGCGCCAGCAGACGACAGAAGGACGAGCAGTTCTTC
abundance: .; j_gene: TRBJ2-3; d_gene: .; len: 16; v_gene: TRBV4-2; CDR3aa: CASSQDLGPKRDTQYF; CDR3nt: TGTGCCAGCAGCCAAGATCTTGGCCCAAAGCGGGATACGCAGTATTTT
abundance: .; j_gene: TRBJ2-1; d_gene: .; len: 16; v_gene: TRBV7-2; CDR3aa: CASSLTAGAAYNEQFF; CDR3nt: TGTGCCAGCAGCTTAACGGCGGGGGCCGCTTACAATGAGCAGTTCTTC
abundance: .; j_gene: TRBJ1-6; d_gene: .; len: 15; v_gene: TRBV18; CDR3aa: CASSPPEGINSPLHF; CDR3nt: TGTGCCAGCTCACCACCGGAGGGAATTAATTCACCCCTCCACTTT
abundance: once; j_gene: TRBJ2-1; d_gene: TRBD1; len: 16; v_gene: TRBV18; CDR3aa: CASSHRDRVKGNEQFF; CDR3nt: TGTGCCAGCTCACACCGGGACAGGGTCAAAGGGAATGAGCAGTTCTTC
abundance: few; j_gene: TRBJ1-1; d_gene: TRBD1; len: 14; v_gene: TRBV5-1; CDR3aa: CASSLQGASTEAFF; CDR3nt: TGCGCCAGCAGCTTGCAGGGGGCGAGCACTGAAGCTTTCTTT
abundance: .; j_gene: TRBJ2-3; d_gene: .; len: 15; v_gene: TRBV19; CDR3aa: CASSWDGGGTDTQYF; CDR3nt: TGTGCCAGTAGTTGGGATGGGGGCGGCACAGATACGCAGTATTTT
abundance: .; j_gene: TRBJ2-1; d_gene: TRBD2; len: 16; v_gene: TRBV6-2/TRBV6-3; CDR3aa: CASSYPDLRGGNEQFF; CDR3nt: TGTGCCAGCAGTTACCCCGACCTGCGGGGGGGTAATGAGCAGTTCTTC
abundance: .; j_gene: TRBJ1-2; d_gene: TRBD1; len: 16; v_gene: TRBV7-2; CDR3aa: CASSRTTSEGANGYTF; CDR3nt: TGTGCCAGCAGCCGTACCACATCAGAGGGGGCGAATGGCTACACCTTC
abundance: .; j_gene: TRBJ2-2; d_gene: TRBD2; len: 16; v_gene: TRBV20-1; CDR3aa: CSASLAGLTNTGELFF; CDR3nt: TGCAGTGCTAGTCTAGCGGGATTAACGAACACCGGGGAGCTGTTTTTT
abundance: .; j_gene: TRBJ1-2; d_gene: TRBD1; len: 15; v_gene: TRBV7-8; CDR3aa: CASSQGTAPNYGYTF; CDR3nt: TGTGCCAGCAGCCAAGGGACAGCCCCGAACTATGGCTACACCTTC
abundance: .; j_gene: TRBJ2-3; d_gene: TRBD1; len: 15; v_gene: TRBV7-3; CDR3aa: CASSNRGSLTDTQYF; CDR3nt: TGTGCCAGCAGCAACAGGGGCTCTCTCACAGATACGCAGTATTTT
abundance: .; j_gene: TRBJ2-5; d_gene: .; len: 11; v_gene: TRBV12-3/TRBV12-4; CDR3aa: CASSFRETQYF; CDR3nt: TGTGCCAGCAGTTTTCGGGAGACCCAGTACTTC